What follows is one T cell receptor beta chain and its context. What it binds is not known. This sample is drawn from a study of cytomegalovirus exposure and HLA in healthy donors. Using immunoSEQ multiplex PCR, the repertoire was profiled, and TCRdb retains in-frame clones only, with some absent. The table includes over 90,000 clones, around 96% detected once. Findings of the study overall: Reportedly, cytomegalovirus status was diagnosed with high sensitivity and specificity. The study designated about 180 TCR beta chains cytomegalovirus-associated.

The CDR3 is 14 residues long. V lost 7 bases to trimming and J lost 2 bases, with 14 bases between them. The V gene's germline CDR1 is ENHRY and CDR2 SYGVKD. This receptor was obtained from a woman aged 18 to 35 in good health and CMV-seronegative. Sequenced: PBMCs. The chain carries TRBV10-3 and TRBJ1-1; D is unresolved. CDR3 in amino acids: CAINSQTTNTEAFF. CDR3 in DNA: TGTGCCATCAATTCACAGACAACTAACACTGAAGCTTTCTTT.